What follows are 12 T cell receptor beta chains derived from one specimen sequenced in a study of blood T cell repertoires in COVID-19. Sequenced by immunoSEQ multiplex PCR; TCRdb stores in-frame clones only, minus some. The profile covers hundreds of thousands of clones, with 85% to 90% appearing a single time and roughly 1.4% taken by the ten largest. Sequencing was done on a sample of peripheral blood. The receptors here all came from a man aged 80 or over with acute or convalescent COVID-19.

This sequence joins TRBV5-1 and TRBJ2-7; TRBD2 agrees at 7 bases. CDR3 length: 14 amino acids. The V segment lost 2 bases and the J segment 2 bases; nucleotides outside the gene matches: 4. From germline, CDR1 is SGHRS and CDR2 YFSETQ. Here the CDR3 reads CASSFGGGPYEQYF. The CDR3 DNA follows: TGCGCCAGCAGCTTCGGCGGGGGACCCTACGAGCAGTACTTC.

This chain uses TRBV2 with TRBJ1-3; no firm D call. The V gene lost 7 bases and the J gene lost 0 bases, with 16 bases spanning the gap. CDR3 length: 16 amino acids. Germline V gene sequence: CDR1 SNHLY, CDR2 FYNNEI. The CDR3 nucleotides are TGTGCCAGCACCGAGTCCCCCACGAACTCTGGAAACACCATATATTTT. Translation: CASTESPTNSGNTIYF.

As to this clone: Other DNA sequences within the sample encode an identical CDR3. The chain couples TRBV19 to TRBJ1-1, with D tentatively TRBD1 (6 bases). The germline V gene has CDR1 LNHDA and CDR2 SQIVND (reference sequence). V gave up 3 bases and J gave up 1 base, with 9 bases separating them. CDR3 length equals 14 residues. CDR3: CASSIGGRNTEAFF. CDR3 nucleotides: TGTGCCAGTAGTATCGGGGGGCGGAACACTGAAGCTTTCTTT.

V usage is TRBV19 and J usage is TRBJ1-6; D gene unclear. The V end lost 5 bases, the J end lost 8 bases, and 10 bases lay between the germline ends. The CDR3 length is 13 residues. Per germline, CDR1 LNHDA and CDR2 SQIVND (reference sequence). CDR3 loop: CASSEVEDSPLHF. The CDR3 coding sequence is TGTGCCAGTAGTGAGGTTGAGGATTCACCCCTCCACTTT.

The chain links TRBV10-3 to TRBJ2-3, with D uncertain. Germline lookup yields CDR1 ENHRY and CDR2 SYGVKD. V lost 7 bases, J lost 5 bases, and 16 bases lay in between. The CDR3 runs to 14 residues. The CDR3 reads CAIMSETTKDTQYF. The CDR3 nucleotides read TGTGCCATCATGTCGGAGACCACAAAAGATACGCAGTATTTT.

The gene calls are TRBV28 and TRBJ1-5; 10 nucleotides line up with TRBD1. This CDR3 region has 16 residues. The ends lost 8 bases at V and 2 bases at J; junction bases unmatched: 9. From germline, CDR1 is MDHEN and CDR2 SYDVKM. This CDR3 reads CASRSTGTGGNQPQHF. CDR3 nucleotides: TGTGCCAGCCGATCGACCGGGACAGGGGGCAATCAGCCCCAGCATTTT.

This clone was seen a few times. The CDR3 sequence is CASSFGQGVYGYTF. The CDR3 DNA reads TGTGCCAGCAGTTTCGGACAGGGGGTCTATGGCTACACCTTC. This chain joins TRBV27 and TRBJ1-2, with 10 bases that match TRBD1. Germline CDR1 and CDR2: MNHEY and SMNVEV (reference sequence). V lost 3 bases, J lost 4 bases, and 2 bases stayed unmatched. This CDR3 comprises 14 residues.

The rearrangement joins TRBV9 to TRBJ2-1, with 11 bases lining up with TRBD2. CDR1 and CDR2 (germline): SGDLS, YYNGEE. V was pared by 4 bases and J by 6 bases, with 9 bases of the junction left unmatched. The CDR3 is 16 residues long. The CDR3 nucleotides are TGTGCCAGCAGCCCCCATTCGACTAGCGGGACCAATGAGCAGTTCTTC. It translates to CASSPHSTSGTNEQFF.

V usage is TRBV25-1 and J usage is TRBJ2-2, with a weak D call TRBD1 (5 bases). This CDR3 is built from 14 residues. CDR1 is MGHDK, CDR2 SYGVNS, per germline. The ends were cut back, 4 bases at V and 5 bases at J, with 11 bases in the middle. CDR3 sequence: CASSAPGYTGELFF. The CDR3 DNA reads as TGTGCCAGCAGTGCACCAGGGTATACCGGGGAGCTGTTTTTT.

This sequence joins TRBV9 and TRBJ2-1; 16 nucleotides align to TRBD2. With V trimmed by 7 bases and J by 7 bases, 2 bases remained unmatched. The CDR3 consists of 14 residues. CDR1 and CDR2 from the germline V gene are SGDLS and YYNGEE. The CDR3 nucleotides read TGTGCCAGCGGGGGACTAGCGGGAGGGAATGAGCAGTTCTTC. Translating it yields CASGGLAGGNEQFF.

This clone was recorded only once. This CDR3 is CASSPGTGFATNEKLFF. The CDR3 coding sequence is TGTGCCAGCAGTCCCGGGACAGGGTTCGCAACTAATGAAAAACTGTTTTTT. The chain carries TRBV27 and TRBJ1-4; 9 bases line up with TRBD1. The germline CDR1 and CDR2 sequences are MNHEY and SMNVEV (reference sequence). J lost 0 bases, V lost 5 bases, and 7 bases had no gene match. CDR3 size: 17 residues.

The rearrangement uses TRBV2 and TRBJ1-6, with 8 bases lining up with TRBD1. In germline, CDR1 is SNHLY, CDR2 FYNNEI. This CDR3 has 14 amino acids. Trimming took 8 bases from V and 11 from J; bases not matched to a gene: 11. The CDR3 DNA reads as TGTGCCAGCGCGAGCGACAGGGGTCCGGCACCCCTCCACTTT. This gives the protein CASASDRGPAPLHF.